This T cell receptor beta chain came from a study of early stage breast cancer tumors. Germline V CDR1 and CDR2: MNHNS, SASEGT. V lost 10 bases to trimming and J lost 2 bases, with 14 bases between them. The CDR3 runs 13 residues. The repertoire was sequenced with immunoSEQ multiplex PCR; TCRdb's copy has only in-frame clones and lacks some. The profile covers roughly 34,000 clones, with 70% to 85% appearing a single time and over 6% taken by the ten largest. This clone was counted between two and nine times. The rearrangement joins TRBV6-1 to TRBJ1-1; no clear D gene. The material sequenced was blood. This receptor was taken from a person in their sixties or seventies with breast cancer. The CDR3 is CATSYEGNTEAFF. CDR3 coding DNA: TGTGCCACCAGCTATGAGGGAAACACTGAAGCTTTCTTT.